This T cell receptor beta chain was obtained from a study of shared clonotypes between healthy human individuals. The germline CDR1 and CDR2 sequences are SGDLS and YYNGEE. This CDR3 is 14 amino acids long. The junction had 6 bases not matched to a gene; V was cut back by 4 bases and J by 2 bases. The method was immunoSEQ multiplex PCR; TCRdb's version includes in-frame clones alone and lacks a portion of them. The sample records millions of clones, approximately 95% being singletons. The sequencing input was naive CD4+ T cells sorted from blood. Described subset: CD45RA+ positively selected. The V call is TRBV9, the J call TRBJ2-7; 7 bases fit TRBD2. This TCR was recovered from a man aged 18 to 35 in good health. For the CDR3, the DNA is TGTGCCAGCAGCAAAGAGCGGGGCCCCTACGAGCAGTACTTC. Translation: CASSKERGPYEQYF. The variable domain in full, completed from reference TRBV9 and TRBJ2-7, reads DSGVTQTPKHLITATGQRVTLRCSPRSGDLSVYWYQQSLDQGLQFLIQYYNGEERAKGNILERFSAQQFPDLHSELNLSSLELGDSALYFCASSKERGPYEQYFGPGTRLTVT.